This entry is about one T cell receptor (beta chain). What it recognizes is unknown. Each case's diagnosis was confirmed by two pathologists on H&E. The data originate from a study of immune evolution from preneoplasia to lung adenocarcinoma. Notes on the study in general: Top clone frequencies peaked in normal lung, apparently declining through invasive adenocarcinoma. Highest clonality occurred in KRAS-mutant, not EGFR-mutant or double wild-type, nodules. Later-stage lesions appeared to have more T cells, more diversity, less clonality.

Germline loops: CDR1 SGHRS, CDR2 YFSETQ. The CDR3 sequence is 13 residues long. J gave up 5 bases and V 4 bases, and 5 bases lay outside the gene matches. The protocol was immunoSEQ multiplex PCR, while the TCRdb copy is restricted to in-frame clones and leaves out a portion. The sample lists approximately 4,400 clones, around 74% occurring once. The chain uses TRBV5-1 and TRBJ2-7, with TRBD2 identical over 8 bases. Sequencing was performed on FFPE minimally invasive lung adenocarcinoma tissue. This TCR was sampled from a person between 65 and 79 years old with lung adenocarcinoma. CDR3 loop: CASSPGGFDEQYF. The DNA of the CDR3 is TGCGCCAGCAGCCCGGGGGGGTTCGACGAGCAGTACTTC.